This is a list of T cell receptor beta chains from one sample in a study of blood T cell repertoires in COVID-19. Method: immunoSEQ multiplex PCR; TCRdb's copy keeps in-frame clones and lacks some. The repertoire includes roughly 21,000 clones, about 89% of them detected once, and 15% to 20% sits in the top ten. The sample comprised peripheral blood. Receptors were obtained from a man in his sixties or seventies with active COVID-19. Each CDR3 is given with its conserved first and last residue. A D gene is named only where the DNA matches it firmly. The size of a clone is reported for some rows only, either as once, few or many, or as a class for expanded clones.

d_gene,abundance,v_gene,j_gene,CDR3aa,CDR3nt
.,.,TRBV4-1,TRBJ2-1,CASSPLTGGRLAGTYNEQFF,TGCGCCAGCAGCCCCTTGACAGGGGGCCGGCTAGCGGGAACCTACAATGAGCAGTTCTTC
.,.,TRBV29-1,TRBJ1-2,CSVGGSGYGYTF,TGCAGCGTTGGCGGGAGCGGCTATGGCTACACCTTC
TRBD2,.,TRBV5-1,TRBJ2-5,CASSRTGTSGTQETQYF,TGCGCCAGCAGCCGGACCGGGACTAGCGGAACACAAGAGACCCAGTACTTC
.,.,TRBV9,TRBJ1-2,CASSPGTAYGYTF,TGTGCCAGCAGCCCCGGGACTGCGTATGGCTACACCTTC
.,.,TRBV19,TRBJ2-6,CASSILDSSGANVLTF,TGTGCCAGTAGTATTTTAGACTCCTCTGGGGCCAACGTCCTGACTTTC
TRBD1,.,TRBV6-6,TRBJ2-2,CASSYSATGAGELFF,TGTGCCAGCAGTTACTCGGCGACAGGGGCCGGGGAGCTGTTTTTT
.,.,TRBV6-5,TRBJ2-3,CASQGGPRTDTQYF,TGTGCCTCCCAAGGGGGACCACGCACAGATACGCAGTATTTT
TRBD1,.,TRBV4-1,TRBJ1-4,CASSHRDRGSNEKLFF,TGCGCCAGCAGCCACCGGGACAGGGGCTCGAATGAAAAACTGTTTTTT
.,.,TRBV11-2,TRBJ2-5,CASSPRALQRETQYF,TGTGCCAGCAGCCCCCGGGCCCTACAGCGGGAGACCCAGTACTTC
TRBD1,.,TRBV6-5,TRBJ2-5,CASRGTGLYQETQYF,TGTGCCAGCAGGGGGACAGGGCTGTACCAAGAGACCCAGTACTTC
TRBD2,.,TRBV2,TRBJ2-2,CASSERRERTGELFF,TGTGCCAGCAGTGAACGGCGGGAGAGAACCGGGGAGCTGTTTTTT
.,.,TRBV20-1,TRBJ1-2,CSASVAFGYTF,TGCAGTGCTAGCGTAGCGTTTGGCTACACCTTC
.,once,TRBV19,TRBJ1-1,CATGDGDTEAFF,TGTGCCACCGGCGACGGAGACACTGAAGCTTTCTTT
TRBD1,.,TRBV4-1,TRBJ2-3,CASSPGQGEETQYF,TGCGCCAGCAGCCCGGGACAGGGGGAGGAAACGCAGTATTTT
.,few,TRBV30,TRBJ1-1,CAWSRTKNTEAFF,TGTGCCTGGAGTCGGACAAAGAACACTGAAGCTTTCTTT
.,.,TRBV2,TRBJ2-7,CASKVLKGMGEQYF,TGTGCCAGCAAGGTGCTTAAGGGGATGGGCGAGCAGTACTTC
TRBD1,.,TRBV27,TRBJ1-2,CASSPEGAGGYTF,TGTGCCAGCAGTCCGGAGGGGGCCGGTGGCTACACCTTC
TRBD2,.,TRBV27,TRBJ2-7,CASSYLREAGTYEQYF,TGTGCCAGCAGTTATCTACGGGAGGCAGGTACCTACGAGCAGTACTTC
TRBD1,.,TRBV2,TRBJ1-1,CASSEFTGENTEAFF,TGTGCCAGCAGTGAATTTACAGGGGAGAACACTGAAGCTTTCTTT
.,.,TRBV7-6,TRBJ1-1,CASSLGGEEAFF,TGTGCCAGCAGCTTAGGGGGCGAGGAGGCTTTCTTT
TRBD1,.,TRBV3-1/TRBV3-2,TRBJ1-4,CASSPPYRGENEKLFF,TGTGCCAGCAGCCCCCCTTACAGGGGAGAGAACGAAAAACTGTTTTTT
TRBD1,.,TRBV2,TRBJ1-2,CASSAAGTGLHGYTF,TGTGCCAGCAGCGCTGCCGGGACAGGGTTACATGGCTACACCTTC
TRBD2,.,TRBV19,TRBJ2-3,CASSPRTSGVFTDTQYF,TGTGCCAGTAGTCCGCGGACTAGCGGGGTTTTCACAGATACGCAGTATTTT
.,few,TRBV2,TRBJ1-2,CASKAYGGGVYGYTF,TGTGCCAGCAAGGCTTACGGGGGGGGTGTCTATGGCTACACCTTC
TRBD2,few,TRBV4-2,TRBJ2-3,CASSQEGVGTSGTDTQYF,TGTGCCAGCAGCCAAGAAGGGGTCGGGACTAGCGGCACAGATACGCAGTATTTT
.,.,TRBV28,TRBJ2-5,CASRRERQETQYF,TGTGCCAGCAGGAGAGAACGGCAAGAGACCCAGTACTTC
.,.,TRBV28,TRBJ1-1,CASSGHLRYTEAFF,TGTGCCAGCAGCGGACACTTAAGGTACACTGAAGCTTTCTTT
.,once,TRBV20-1,TRBJ1-6,CSASWGDSPLHF,TGCAGTGCTAGTTGGGGGGATTCACCCCTCCACTTT
.,.,TRBV5-1,TRBJ1-4,CASSPQGSNDEKLFF,TGCGCCAGCAGTCCACAGGGAAGTAATGACGAAAAACTGTTTTTT
.,.,TRBV29-1,TRBJ2-1,CSVDRLDNEQFF,TGCAGCGTTGATCGACTGGACAATGAGCAGTTCTTC
.,.,TRBV2,TRBJ1-5,CASSRTRSSNQPQHF,TGTGCCAGCAGCCGGACTAGATCTAGCAATCAGCCCCAGCATTTT
TRBD2,.,TRBV7-9,TRBJ2-7,CASTPSGSYEQYF,TGTGCCAGCACCCCTAGCGGGTCCTACGAGCAGTACTTC
.,.,TRBV5-4,TRBJ2-3,CASSLSSSTDTQYF,TGTGCCAGCAGCTTATCGAGTAGCACAGATACGCAGTATTTT
.,once,TRBV21-1,TRBJ2-4,CASSGGDRERRGAKNIQYF,TGTGCCAGCAGCGGAGGGGACAGGGAACGTCGAGGCGCCAAAAACATTCAGTACTTC
.,.,TRBV28,TRBJ2-3,CASSFLAGTDTQYF,TGTGCCAGCAGTTTCTTAGCGGGCACAGATACGCAGTATTTT
TRBD1,.,TRBV11-2,TRBJ1-2,CASTGGQENYGYTF,TGTGCCAGCACCGGGGGACAGGAAAACTATGGCTACACCTTC
TRBD2,.,TRBV5-1,TRBJ2-3,CASSLSGTSADTQYF,TGCGCCAGCAGCTTGTCCGGGACTAGCGCAGATACGCAGTATTTT
.,.,TRBV29-1,TRBJ2-1,CSLQTRFDEQFF,TGCAGCCTCCAGACTAGGTTCGATGAGCAGTTCTTC
.,.,TRBV5-6,TRBJ1-2,CASSSTEGIGGYTF,TGTGCCAGCAGCTCAACAGAGGGTATTGGTGGCTACACCTTC
.,.,TRBV30,TRBJ1-3,CAWSVPGSSGNTIYF,TGTGCCTGGAGTGTCCCCGGGAGTAGTGGAAACACCATATATTTT
.,.,TRBV30,TRBJ2-2,CAWALAGELFF,TGTGCCTGGGCTCTCGCGGGGGAGCTGTTTTTT
.,.,TRBV7-9,TRBJ2-1,CASSLPLPSYNEQFF,TGTGCCAGCAGCTTACCGCTACCCTCCTACAATGAGCAGTTCTTC
TRBD1,.,TRBV3-1/TRBV3-2,TRBJ1-2,CASSQATGQGAGGYTF,TGTGCCAGCAGCCAAGCTACGGGACAGGGGGCTGGAGGCTACACCTTC
TRBD1,.,TRBV6-5,TRBJ1-1,CASSYGTGASGTEAFF,TGTGCCAGCAGTTACGGGACAGGGGCTTCGGGGACTGAAGCTTTCTTT
TRBD1,large,TRBV7-8,TRBJ1-6,CASSLRMGQGAYSPLHF,TGTGCCAGCAGCTTACGGATGGGACAGGGGGCCTATTCACCCCTCCACTTT
.,.,TRBV19,TRBJ2-5,CASSPQGFQTQYF,TGTGCCAGTAGTCCTCAGGGGTTTCAGACCCAGTACTTC
.,.,TRBV11-2,TRBJ2-7,CASSLDPGDFFEQYF,TGTGCCAGCAGCTTAGATCCGGGGGACTTCTTCGAGCAGTACTTC
TRBD1,.,TRBV5-6,TRBJ1-5,CASSLGQGGMPQHF,TGTGCCAGCAGCTTGGGGCAGGGGGGTATGCCCCAGCATTTT
.,once,TRBV6-1,TRBJ1-5,CASSDRGLQPQHF,TGTGCCAGCAGTGACAGAGGGCTTCAGCCCCAGCATTTT
TRBD1,.,TRBV5-5,TRBJ2-6,CASSWPSGQGSGANVLTF,TGTGCCAGCAGCTGGCCCTCAGGACAGGGATCTGGGGCCAACGTCCTGACTTTC
.,.,TRBV10-1,TRBJ1-3,CASSENRETGNTIYF,TGCGCCAGCAGTGAGAACAGGGAAACTGGAAACACCATATATTTT
.,.,TRBV3-1/TRBV3-2,TRBJ1-2,CASSQEPGRYTF,TGTGCCAGCAGCCAAGAACCGGGTCGCTACACCTTC
TRBD1,.,TRBV20-1,TRBJ2-5,CSASSGGANQETQYF,TGCAGTGCTAGTTCAGGGGGCGCGAACCAAGAGACCCAGTACTTC